Below, one T cell receptor beta chain is given with its context. Its target is unknown. Germline is not matched at one junction end, which may reflect a read error. These data are taken from a study of tumor and adjacent non-tumor tissue in lung cancer. In the study overall: Histology: about 13 adenocarcinoma, a couple of squamous cell carcinoma, 1 small cell lung cancer.

The library came from three nested PCR rounds adapted from ARM-PCR protocols. TCRdb recomputed calls from the multiplex PCR reads with MiXCR, one row per CDR3 protein. The sample has roughly 81,000 distinct CDR3 sequences, around two thirds seen once; the top ten hold roughly 13%. No cell sorting was done before RNA was extracted from the tissue. Regarding the study as a whole: Patients with more diverse tumor TCRs had worse survival.

This CDR3 region has 16 residues. Germline V lookup: CDR1 SGHRS, CDR2 YFSETQ. The chain couples TRBV5-1 to TRBJ2-1; tentatively, D is TRBD1 (6 bases). The origin of this receptor is a woman in her 70s with non-small cell lung cancer. Specimen: lung tumor tissue. The CDR3 DNA follows: TGCGCCAGCAGAGAACAGGGAACTGACTCCTACAATGAGCAGTCCTTC. Translating it yields CASREQGTDSYNEQSF.